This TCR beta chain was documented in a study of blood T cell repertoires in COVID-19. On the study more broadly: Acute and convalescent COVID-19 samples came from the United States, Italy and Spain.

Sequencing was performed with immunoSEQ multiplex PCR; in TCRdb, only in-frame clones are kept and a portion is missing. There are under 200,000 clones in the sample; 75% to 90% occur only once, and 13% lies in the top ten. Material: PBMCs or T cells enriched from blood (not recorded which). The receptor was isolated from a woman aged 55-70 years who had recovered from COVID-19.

The CDR3, as DNA: TGTGCCAGCAGCTACCGGGACACCTCTGGAAACACCATATATTTT. Translating gives CASSYRDTSGNTIYF. The chain links TRBV7-9 to TRBJ1-3; weak D call: TRBD1 (6 bases). There are 15 residues in the CDR3. V gave up 4 bases and J gave up 0 bases, with 10 bases separating them. In germline, CDR1 is SEHNR, CDR2 FQNEAQ (reference sequence).